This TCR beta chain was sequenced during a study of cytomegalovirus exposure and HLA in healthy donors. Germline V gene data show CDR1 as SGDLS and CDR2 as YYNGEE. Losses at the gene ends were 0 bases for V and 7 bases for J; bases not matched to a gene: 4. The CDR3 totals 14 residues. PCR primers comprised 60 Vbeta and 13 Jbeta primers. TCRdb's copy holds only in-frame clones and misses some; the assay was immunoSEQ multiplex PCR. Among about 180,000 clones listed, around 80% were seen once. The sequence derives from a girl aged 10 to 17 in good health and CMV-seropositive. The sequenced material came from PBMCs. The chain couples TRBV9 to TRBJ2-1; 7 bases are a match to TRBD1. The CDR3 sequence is CASSVGGRGNEQFF. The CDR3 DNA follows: TGTGCCAGCAGCGTAGGCGGCAGGGGGAATGAGCAGTTCTTC.